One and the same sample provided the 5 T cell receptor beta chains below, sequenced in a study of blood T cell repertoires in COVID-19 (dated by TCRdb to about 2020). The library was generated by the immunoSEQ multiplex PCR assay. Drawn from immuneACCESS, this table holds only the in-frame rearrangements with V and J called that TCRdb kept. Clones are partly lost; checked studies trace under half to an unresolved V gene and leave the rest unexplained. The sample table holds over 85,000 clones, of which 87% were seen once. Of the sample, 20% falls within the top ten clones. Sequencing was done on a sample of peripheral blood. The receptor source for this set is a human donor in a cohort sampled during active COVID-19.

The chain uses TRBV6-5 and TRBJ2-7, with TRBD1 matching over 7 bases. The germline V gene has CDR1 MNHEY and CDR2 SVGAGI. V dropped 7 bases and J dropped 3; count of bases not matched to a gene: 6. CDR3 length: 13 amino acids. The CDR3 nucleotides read TGTGCCAGCACCCCAGGGGGTTTCTACGAGCAGTACTTC. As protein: CASTPGGFYEQYF.

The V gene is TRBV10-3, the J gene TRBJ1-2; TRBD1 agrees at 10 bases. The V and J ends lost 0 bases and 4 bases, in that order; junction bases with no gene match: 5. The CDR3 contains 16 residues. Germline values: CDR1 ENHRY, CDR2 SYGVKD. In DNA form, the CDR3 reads TGTGCCATCAGTGAGTCGGGACAGGGGCCTAGCTATGGCTACACCTTC. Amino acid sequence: CAISESGQGPSYGYTF.

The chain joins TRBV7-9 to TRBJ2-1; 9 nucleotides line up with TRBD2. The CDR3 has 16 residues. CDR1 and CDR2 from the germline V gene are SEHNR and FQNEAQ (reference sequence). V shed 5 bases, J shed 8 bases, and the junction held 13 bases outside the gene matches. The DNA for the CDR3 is TGTGCCAGCAGCGCAGGGGCTGGCGGGAGGGCTTATGAGCAGTTCTTC. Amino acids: CASSAGAGGRAYEQFF.

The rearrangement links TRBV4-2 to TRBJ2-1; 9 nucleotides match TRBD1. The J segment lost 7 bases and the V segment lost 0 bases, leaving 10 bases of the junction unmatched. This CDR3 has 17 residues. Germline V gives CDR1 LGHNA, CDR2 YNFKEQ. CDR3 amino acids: CASSQEPTGGDRNEQFF. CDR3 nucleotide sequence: TGTGCCAGCAGCCAAGAACCCACAGGGGGCGATAGGAATGAGCAGTTCTTC.

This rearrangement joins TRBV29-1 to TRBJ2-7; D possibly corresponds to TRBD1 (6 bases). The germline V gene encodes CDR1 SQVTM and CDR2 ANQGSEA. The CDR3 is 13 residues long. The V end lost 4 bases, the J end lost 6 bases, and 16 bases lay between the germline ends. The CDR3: CSVGLLRGIEQYF. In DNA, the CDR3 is TGCAGCGTTGGGTTATTAAGGGGGATCGAGCAGTACTTC.